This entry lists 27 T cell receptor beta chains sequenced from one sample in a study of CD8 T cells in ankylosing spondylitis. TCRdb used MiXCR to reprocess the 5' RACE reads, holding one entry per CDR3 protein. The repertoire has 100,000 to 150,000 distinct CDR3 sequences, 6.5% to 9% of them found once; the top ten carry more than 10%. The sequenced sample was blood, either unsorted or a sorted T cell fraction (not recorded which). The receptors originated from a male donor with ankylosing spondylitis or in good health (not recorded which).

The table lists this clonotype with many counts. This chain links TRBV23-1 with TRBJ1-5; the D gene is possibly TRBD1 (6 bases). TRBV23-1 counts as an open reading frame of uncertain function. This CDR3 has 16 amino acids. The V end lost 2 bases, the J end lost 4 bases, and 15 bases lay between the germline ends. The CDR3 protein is CASSQRDTRGNQPQHF. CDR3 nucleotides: TGCGCCAGCAGTCAACGGGACACCCGGGGTAATCAGCCCCAGCATTTT.

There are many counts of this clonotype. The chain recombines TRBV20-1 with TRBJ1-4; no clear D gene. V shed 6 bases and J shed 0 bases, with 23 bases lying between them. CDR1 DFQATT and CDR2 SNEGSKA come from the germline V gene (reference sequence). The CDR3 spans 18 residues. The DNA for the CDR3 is TGCAGTGCCAAGGTTGCCTTTGTCGATTATCCAACTAATGAAAAACTGTTTTTT. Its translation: CSAKVAFVDYPTNEKLFF.

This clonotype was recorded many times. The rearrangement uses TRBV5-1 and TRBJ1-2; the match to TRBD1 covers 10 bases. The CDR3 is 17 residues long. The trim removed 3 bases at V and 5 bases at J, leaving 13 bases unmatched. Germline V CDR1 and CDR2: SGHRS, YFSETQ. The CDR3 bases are TGCGCCAGCAGCTCGATCGACCGGGACAGGGGCGGGTATGGCTACACCTTC. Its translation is CASSSIDRDRGGYGYTF.

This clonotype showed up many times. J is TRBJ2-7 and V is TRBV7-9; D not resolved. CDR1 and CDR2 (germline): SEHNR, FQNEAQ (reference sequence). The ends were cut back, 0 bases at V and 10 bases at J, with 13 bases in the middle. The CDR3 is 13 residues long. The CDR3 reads CASSLATSYDQYF. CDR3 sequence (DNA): TGTGCCAGCAGCTTAGCGACCTCCTATGATCAGTACTTC.

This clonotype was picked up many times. The CDR3 coding sequence is TGTGCCAGCAGCTTATACGGCGACCTCACAGATACGCAGTATTTT. This translates into CASSLYGDLTDTQYF. V is TRBV7-8 and J is TRBJ2-3; no reliable D call. Between the trimmed V and J ends, which lost 2 bases and 2 bases, there was a span of 11 bases. Germline V gene lookup returns CDR1 SGHVS and CDR2 FQNEAQ. CDR3 length equals 15 residues.

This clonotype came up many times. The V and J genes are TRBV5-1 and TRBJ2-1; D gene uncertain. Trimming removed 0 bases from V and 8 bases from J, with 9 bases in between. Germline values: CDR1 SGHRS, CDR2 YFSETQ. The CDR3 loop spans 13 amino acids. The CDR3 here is CASSLASDYEQFF. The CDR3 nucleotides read TGCGCCAGCAGCTTGGCGAGCGACTATGAGCAGTTCTTC.

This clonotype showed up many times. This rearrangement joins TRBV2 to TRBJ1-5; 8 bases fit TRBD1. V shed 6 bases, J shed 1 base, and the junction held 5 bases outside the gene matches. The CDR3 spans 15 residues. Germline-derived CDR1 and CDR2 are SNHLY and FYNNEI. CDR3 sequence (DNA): TGTGCCAGCAGGGGGGACAGGTTGAGCAATCAGCCCCAGCATTTT. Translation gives CASRGDRLSNQPQHF.

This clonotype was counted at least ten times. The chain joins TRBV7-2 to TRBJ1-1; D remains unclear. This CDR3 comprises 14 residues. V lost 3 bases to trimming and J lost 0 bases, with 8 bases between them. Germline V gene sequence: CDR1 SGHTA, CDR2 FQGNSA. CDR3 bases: TGTGCCAGCAGCTTGGTACAGATGAACACTGAAGCTTTCTTT. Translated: CASSLVQMNTEAFF.

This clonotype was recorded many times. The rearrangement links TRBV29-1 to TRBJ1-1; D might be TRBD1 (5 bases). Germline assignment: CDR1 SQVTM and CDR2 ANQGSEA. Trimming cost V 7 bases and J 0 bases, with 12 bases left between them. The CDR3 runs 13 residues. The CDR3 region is CSAEQALNTEAFF. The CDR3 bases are TGCAGCGCAGAACAGGCCCTGAACACTGAAGCTTTCTTT.

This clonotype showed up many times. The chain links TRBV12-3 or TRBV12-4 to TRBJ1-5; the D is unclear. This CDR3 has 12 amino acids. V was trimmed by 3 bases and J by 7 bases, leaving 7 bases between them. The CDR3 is CASSFEEQPQHF. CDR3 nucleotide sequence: TGTGCCAGCAGTTTTGAGGAGCAGCCCCAGCATTTT.

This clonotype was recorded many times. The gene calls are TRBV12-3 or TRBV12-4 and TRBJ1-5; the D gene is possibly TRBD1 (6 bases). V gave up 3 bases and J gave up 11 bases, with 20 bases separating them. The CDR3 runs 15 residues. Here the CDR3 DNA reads TGTGCCAGCAGTTTTTCTACAGGGAGAATCGGGGCCCAGCATTTT. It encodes CASSFSTGRIGAQHF.

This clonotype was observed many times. Written as DNA, the CDR3 is TGTGCCAGCAGCTTACGTCGGTTGAATGAGCAGTTCTTC. Amino acids: CASSLRRLNEQFF. V and J are TRBV7-6 and TRBJ2-1, with no clear D. Germline lookup yields CDR1 SGHVS and CDR2 FNYEAQ. The V end lost 2 bases, the J end lost 7 bases, and 9 bases lay between the germline ends. The CDR3 has 13 amino acids.

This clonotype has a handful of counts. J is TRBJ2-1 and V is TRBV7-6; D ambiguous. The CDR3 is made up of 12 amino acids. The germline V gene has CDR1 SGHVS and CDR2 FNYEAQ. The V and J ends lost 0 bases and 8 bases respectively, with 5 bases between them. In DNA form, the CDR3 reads TGTGCCAGCAGCTTAGCCGGGTATGAGCAGTTCTTC. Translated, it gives CASSLAGYEQFF. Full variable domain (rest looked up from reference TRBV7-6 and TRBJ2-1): GAGVSQSPRYKVTKRGQDVALRCDPISGHVSLYWYRQALGQGPEFLTYFNYEAQQDKSGLPNDRFSAERPEGSISTLTIQRTEQRDSAMYRCASSLAGYEQFFGPGTRLTVL.

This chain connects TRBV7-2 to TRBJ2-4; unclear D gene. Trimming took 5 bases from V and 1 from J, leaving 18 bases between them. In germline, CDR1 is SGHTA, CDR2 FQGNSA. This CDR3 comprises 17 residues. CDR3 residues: CASSHARSWGAKNIQYF. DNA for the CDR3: TGTGCCAGCAGCCACGCCCGGAGCTGGGGTGCCAAAAACATTCAGTACTTC.

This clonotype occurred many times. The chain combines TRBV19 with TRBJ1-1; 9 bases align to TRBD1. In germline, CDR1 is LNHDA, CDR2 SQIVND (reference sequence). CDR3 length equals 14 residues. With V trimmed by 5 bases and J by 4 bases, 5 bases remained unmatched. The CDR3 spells CASSEQGARTEAFF. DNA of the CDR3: TGTGCCAGTAGTGAACAGGGGGCGCGCACTGAAGCTTTCTTT.

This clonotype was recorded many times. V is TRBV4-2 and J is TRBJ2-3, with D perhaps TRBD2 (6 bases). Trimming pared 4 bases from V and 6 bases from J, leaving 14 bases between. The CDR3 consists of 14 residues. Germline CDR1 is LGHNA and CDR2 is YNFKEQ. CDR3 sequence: CASSPSEGQDTQYF. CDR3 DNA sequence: TGTGCCAGCAGCCCCTCGGAGGGGCAGGATACGCAGTATTTT.

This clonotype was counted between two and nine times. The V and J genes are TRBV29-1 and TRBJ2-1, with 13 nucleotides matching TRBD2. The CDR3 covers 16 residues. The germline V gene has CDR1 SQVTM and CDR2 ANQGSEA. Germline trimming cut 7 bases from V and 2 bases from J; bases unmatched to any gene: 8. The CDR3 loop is CSGLGLAGEPYNEQFF. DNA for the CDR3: TGCAGCGGGTTAGGACTAGCGGGAGAACCCTACAATGAGCAGTTCTTC.

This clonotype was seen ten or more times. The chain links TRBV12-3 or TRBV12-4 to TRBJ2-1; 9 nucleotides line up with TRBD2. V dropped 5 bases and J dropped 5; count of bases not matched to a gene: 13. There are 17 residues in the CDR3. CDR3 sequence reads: CASSILAGATGNNEQFF. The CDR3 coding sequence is TGTGCCAGCAGTATTTTAGCGGGGGCCACCGGTAACAATGAGCAGTTCTTC.

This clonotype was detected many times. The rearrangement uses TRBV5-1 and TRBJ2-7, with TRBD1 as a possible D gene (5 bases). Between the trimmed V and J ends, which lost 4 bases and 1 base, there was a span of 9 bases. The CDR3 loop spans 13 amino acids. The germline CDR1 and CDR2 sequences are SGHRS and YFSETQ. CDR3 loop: CASSVDKSYEQYF. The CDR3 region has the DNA TGCGCCAGCAGCGTGGACAAATCCTACGAGCAGTACTTC.

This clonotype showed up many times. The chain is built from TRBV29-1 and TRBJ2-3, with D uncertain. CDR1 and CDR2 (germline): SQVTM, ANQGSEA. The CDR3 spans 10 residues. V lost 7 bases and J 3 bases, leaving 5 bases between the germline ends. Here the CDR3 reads CSGETDTQYF. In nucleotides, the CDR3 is TGCAGCGGGGAAACAGATACGCAGTATTTT.

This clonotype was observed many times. The chain's CDR3 is CASSLAGTHSDNEQFF. Written as DNA, the CDR3 is TGTGCCAGCAGTTTAGCTGGGACCCACAGCGACAATGAGCAGTTCTTC. The V call is TRBV12-3 or TRBV12-4, the J call TRBJ2-1, with D perhaps assigned TRBD1 or TRBD2 (5 bases each). The CDR3 totals 16 residues. Trimming took off 0 bases at V and 5 bases at J, with 14 bases between the two ends.

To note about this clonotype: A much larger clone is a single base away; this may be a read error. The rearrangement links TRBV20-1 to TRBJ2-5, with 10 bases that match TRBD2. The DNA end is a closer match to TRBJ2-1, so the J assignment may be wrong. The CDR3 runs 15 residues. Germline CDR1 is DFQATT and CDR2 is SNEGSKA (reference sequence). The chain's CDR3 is CSARRLAGEQETQFF. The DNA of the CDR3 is TGCAGTGCTAGGAGGCTAGCGGGGGAGCAAGAGACCCAGTTCTTC.

In nucleotides, the CDR3 is TGTGCCAGCCACCCACGCCCGGGCGTCAATCAGCCCCAGCATTTT. Protein product: CASHPRPGVNQPQHF. This chain joins TRBV6-1 and TRBJ1-5; D is unclear. The CDR3 sequence is 15 residues long. Trimming pared 8 bases from V and 3 bases from J, leaving 17 bases between. In germline, CDR1 is MNHNS, CDR2 SASEGT.

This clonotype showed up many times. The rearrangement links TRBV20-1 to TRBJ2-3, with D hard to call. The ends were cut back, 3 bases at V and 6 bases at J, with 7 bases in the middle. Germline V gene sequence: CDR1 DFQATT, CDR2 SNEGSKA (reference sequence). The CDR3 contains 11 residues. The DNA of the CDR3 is TGCAGTGCTAGGTTCGGGGATACGCAGTATTTT. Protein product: CSARFGDTQYF.

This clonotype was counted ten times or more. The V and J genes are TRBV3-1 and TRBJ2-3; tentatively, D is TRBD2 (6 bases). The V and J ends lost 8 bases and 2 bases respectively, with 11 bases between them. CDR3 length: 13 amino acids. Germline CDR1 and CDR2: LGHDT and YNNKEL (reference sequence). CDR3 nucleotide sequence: TGTGCCAGCCGGAGGGCCGACACAGATACGCAGTATTTT. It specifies CASRRADTDTQYF.

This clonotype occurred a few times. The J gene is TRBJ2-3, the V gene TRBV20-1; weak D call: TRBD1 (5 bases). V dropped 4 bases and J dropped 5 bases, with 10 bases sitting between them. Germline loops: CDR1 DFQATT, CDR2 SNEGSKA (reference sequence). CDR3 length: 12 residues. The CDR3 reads CSAKLRGDTQYF. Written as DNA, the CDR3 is TGCAGTGCTAAACTAAGGGGAGATACGCAGTATTTT.

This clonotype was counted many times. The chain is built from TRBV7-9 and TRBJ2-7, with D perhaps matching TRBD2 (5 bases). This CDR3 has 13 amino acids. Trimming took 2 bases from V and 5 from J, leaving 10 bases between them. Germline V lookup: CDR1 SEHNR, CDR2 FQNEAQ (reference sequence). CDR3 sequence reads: CASSLNEGNEQYF. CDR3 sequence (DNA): TGTGCCAGCAGCTTAAATGAGGGAAACGAGCAGTACTTC.